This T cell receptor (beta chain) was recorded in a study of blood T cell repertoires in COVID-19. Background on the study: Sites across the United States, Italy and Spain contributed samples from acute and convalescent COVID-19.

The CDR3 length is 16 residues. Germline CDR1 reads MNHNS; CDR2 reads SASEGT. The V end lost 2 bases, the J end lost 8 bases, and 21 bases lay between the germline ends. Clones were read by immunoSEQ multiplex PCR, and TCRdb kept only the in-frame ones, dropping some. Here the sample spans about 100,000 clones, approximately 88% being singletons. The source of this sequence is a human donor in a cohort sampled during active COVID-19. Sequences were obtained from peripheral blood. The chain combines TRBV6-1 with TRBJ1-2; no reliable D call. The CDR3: CASSESKGYGSEGYTF. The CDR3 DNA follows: TGTGCCAGCAGTGAATCCAAAGGGTACGGGAGCGAAGGCTACACCTTC.